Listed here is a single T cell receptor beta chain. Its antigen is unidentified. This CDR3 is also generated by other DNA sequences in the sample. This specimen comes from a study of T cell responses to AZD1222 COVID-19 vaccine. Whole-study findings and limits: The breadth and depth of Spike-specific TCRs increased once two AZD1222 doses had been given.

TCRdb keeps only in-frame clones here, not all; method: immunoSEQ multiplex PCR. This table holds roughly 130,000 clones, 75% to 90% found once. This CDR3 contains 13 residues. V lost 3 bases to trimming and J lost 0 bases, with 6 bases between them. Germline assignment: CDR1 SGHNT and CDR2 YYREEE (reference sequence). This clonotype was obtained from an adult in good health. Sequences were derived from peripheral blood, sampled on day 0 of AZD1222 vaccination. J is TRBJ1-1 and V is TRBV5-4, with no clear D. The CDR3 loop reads CASSSGVNTEAFF. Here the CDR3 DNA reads TGTGCCAGCAGCTCGGGAGTGAACACTGAAGCTTTCTTT.